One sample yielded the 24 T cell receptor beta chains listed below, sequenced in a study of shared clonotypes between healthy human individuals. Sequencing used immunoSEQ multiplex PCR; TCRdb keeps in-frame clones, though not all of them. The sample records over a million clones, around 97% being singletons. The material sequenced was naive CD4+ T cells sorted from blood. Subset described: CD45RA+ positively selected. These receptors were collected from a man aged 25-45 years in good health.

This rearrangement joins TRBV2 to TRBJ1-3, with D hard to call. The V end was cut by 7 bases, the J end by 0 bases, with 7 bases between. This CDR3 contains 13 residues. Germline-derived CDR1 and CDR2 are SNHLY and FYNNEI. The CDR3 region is CASTLDSGNTIYF. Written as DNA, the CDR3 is TGTGCCAGCACCTTGGACTCTGGAAACACCATATATTTT. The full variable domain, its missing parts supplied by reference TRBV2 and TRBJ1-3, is EPEVTQTPSHQVTQMGQEVILRCVPISNHLYFYWYRQILGQKVEFLVSFYNNEISEKSEIFDDQFSVERPDGSNFTLKIRSTKLEDSAMYFCASTLDSGNTIYFGEGSWLTVV.

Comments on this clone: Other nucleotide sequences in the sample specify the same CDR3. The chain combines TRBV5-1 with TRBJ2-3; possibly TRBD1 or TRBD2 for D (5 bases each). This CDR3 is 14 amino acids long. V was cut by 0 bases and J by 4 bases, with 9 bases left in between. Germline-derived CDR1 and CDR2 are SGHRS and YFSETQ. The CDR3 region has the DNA TGCGCCAGCAGCTTGGCCGGGGCTCCAGATACGCAGTATTTT. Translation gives CASSLAGAPDTQYF.

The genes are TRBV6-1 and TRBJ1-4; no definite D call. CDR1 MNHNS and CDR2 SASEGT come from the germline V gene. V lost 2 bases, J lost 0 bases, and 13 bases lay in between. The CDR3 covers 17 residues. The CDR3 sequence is CASSERKPFATNEKLFF. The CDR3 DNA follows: TGTGCCAGCAGTGAAAGGAAGCCGTTTGCAACTAATGAAAAACTGTTTTTT.

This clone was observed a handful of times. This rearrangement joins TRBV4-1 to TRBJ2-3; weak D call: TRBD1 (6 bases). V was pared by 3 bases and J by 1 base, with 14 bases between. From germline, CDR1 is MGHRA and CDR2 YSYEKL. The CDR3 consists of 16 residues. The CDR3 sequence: CASSHRTEGGTDTQYF. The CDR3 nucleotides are TGCGCCAGCAGCCATCGGACAGAGGGGGGCACAGATACGCAGTATTTT.

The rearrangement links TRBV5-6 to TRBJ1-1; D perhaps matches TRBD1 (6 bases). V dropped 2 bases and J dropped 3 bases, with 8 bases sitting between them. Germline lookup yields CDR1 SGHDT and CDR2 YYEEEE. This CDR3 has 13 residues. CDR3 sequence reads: CASSLQGYTEAFF. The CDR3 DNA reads TGTGCCAGCAGCTTACAGGGATACACTGAAGCTTTCTTT.

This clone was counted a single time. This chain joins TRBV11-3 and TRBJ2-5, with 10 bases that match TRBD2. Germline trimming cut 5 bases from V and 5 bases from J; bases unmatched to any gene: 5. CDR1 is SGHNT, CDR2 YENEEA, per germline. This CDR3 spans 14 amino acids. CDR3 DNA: TGTGCCAGCAGCAATAGCGGGAGGAGGGAGACCCAGTACTTC. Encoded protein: CASSNSGRRETQYF.

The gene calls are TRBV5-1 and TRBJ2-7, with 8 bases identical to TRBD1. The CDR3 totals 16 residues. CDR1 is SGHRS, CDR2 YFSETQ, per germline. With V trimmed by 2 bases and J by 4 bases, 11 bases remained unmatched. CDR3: CASSLTGTGGLYEQYF. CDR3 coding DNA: TGCGCCAGCAGCTTAACCGGGACAGGTGGTCTTTACGAGCAGTACTTC.

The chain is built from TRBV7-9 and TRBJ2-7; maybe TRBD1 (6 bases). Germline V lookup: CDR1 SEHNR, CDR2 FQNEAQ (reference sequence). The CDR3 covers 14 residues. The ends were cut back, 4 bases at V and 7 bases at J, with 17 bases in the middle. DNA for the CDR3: TGTGCCAGCAGCTCCGGACAGTGGGCTTTTGAGCAGTACTTC. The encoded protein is CASSSGQWAFEQYF.

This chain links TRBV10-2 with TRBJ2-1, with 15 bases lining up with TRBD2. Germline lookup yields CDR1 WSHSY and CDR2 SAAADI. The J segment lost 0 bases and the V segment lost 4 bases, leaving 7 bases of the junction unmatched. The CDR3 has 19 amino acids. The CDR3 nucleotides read TGCGCCAGCAGTGCCACCGGGACTAGCGGGAGGTTCTCCTACAATGAGCAGTTCTTC. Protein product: CASSATGTSGRFSYNEQFF.

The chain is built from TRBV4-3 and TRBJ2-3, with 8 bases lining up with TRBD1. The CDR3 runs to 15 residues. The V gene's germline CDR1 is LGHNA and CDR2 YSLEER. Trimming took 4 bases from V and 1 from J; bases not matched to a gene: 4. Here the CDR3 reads CASSLDRVGTDTQYF. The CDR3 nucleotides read TGCGCCAGCAGCCTGGACAGGGTGGGCACAGATACGCAGTATTTT.

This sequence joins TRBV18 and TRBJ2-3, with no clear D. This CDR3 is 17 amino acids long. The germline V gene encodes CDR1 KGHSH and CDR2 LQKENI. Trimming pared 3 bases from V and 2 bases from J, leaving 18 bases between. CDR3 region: CASSPYLTEILTDTQYF. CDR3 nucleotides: TGTGCCAGCTCACCTTACCTCACAGAGATCCTCACAGATACGCAGTATTTT.

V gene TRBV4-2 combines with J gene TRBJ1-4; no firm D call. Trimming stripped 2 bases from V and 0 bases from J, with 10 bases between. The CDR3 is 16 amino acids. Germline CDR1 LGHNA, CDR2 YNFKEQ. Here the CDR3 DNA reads TGTGCCAGCAGCCAAAGCCTCTTCACAACTAATGAAAAACTGTTTTTT. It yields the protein CASSQSLFTTNEKLFF.

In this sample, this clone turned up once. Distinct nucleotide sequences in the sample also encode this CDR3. CDR3 residues: CASSLGTGGSNQPQHF. The CDR3 bases are TGTGCCAGCAGCCTTGGGACAGGGGGGAGCAATCAGCCCCAGCATTTT. This rearrangement joins TRBV7-9 to TRBJ1-5; TRBD1 agrees at 11 bases. Trimming took 5 bases from V and 1 from J; bases not matched to a gene: 4. The CDR3 spans 16 residues. Germline CDR1 is SEHNR and CDR2 is FQNEAQ (reference sequence).

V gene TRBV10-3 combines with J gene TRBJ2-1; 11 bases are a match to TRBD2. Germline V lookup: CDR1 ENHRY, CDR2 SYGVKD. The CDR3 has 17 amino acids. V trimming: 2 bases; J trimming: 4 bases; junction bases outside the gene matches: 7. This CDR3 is CAISEPTGTSGYNEQFF. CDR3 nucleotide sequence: TGTGCCATCAGTGAGCCAACCGGGACTAGCGGATACAATGAGCAGTTCTTC.

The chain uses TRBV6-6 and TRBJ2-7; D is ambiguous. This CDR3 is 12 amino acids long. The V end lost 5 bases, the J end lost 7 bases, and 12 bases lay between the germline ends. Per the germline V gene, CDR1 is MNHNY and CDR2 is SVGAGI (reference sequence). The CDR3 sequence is CASSAPGSEQYF. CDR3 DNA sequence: TGTGCCAGCAGTGCACCCGGTTCGGAGCAGTACTTC.

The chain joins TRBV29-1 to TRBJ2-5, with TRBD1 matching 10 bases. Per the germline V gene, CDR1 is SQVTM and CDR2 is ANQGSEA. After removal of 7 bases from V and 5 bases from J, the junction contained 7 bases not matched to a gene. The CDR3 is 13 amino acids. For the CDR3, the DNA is TGCAGCGCGCGACAGGGGGCCGTGGAGACCCAGTACTTC. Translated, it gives CSARQGAVETQYF.

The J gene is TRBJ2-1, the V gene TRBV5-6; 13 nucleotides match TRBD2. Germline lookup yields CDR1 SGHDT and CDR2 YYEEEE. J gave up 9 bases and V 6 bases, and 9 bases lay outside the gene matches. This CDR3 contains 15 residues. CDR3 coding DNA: TGTGCCAGCATCCTCGGGACTAGCGGGACCATTGAGCAGTTCTTC. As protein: CASILGTSGTIEQFF.

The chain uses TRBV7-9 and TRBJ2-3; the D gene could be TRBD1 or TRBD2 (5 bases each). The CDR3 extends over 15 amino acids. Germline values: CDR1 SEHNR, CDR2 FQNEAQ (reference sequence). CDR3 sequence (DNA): TGTGCTAGCCGGGCAGAGGGGTCCCGCACAGATACGCAGTATTTT. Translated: CASRAEGSRTDTQYF.

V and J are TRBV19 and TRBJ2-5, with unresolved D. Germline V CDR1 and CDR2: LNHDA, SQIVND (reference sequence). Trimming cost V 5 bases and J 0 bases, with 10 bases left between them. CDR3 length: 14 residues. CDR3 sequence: CASSPHRDQETQYF. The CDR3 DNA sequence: TGTGCCAGTAGTCCACACAGAGACCAAGAGACCCAGTACTTC.

CDR3 in DNA: TGTGCCAGCAGTCCAACAGGGCAGGGGGGCATTCAGTACTTC. Translated: CASSPTGQGGIQYF. The J gene is TRBJ2-4, the V gene TRBV27, with D perhaps matching TRBD1 (7 bases). CDR1 is MNHEY and CDR2 is SMNVEV in the germline V gene (reference sequence). Trimming pared 5 bases from V and 9 bases from J, leaving 17 bases between. This CDR3 contains 14 residues.

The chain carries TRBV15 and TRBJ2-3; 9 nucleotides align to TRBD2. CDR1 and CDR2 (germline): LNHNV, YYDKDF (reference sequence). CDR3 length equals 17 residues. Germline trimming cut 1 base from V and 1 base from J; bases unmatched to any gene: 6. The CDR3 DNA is TGTGCCACCAGCAGAGGGTTAGCGGGAGACGGCACAGATACGCAGTATTTT. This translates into CATSRGLAGDGTDTQYF.

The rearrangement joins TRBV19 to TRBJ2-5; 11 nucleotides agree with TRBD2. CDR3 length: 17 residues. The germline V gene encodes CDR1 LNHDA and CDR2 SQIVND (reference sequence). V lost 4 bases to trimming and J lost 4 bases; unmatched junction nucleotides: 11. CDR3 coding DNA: TGTGCCAGTAGTACGGTAGCGGGAGGGCCGAGGGGAGAGACCCAGTACTTC. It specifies CASSTVAGGPRGETQYF.

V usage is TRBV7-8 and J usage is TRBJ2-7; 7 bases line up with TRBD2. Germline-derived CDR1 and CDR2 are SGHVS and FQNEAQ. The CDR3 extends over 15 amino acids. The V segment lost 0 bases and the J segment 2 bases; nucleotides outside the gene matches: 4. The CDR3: CASSLAGRGPYEQYF. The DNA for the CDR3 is TGTGCCAGCAGCTTAGCTGGGAGGGGCCCCTACGAGCAGTACTTC.

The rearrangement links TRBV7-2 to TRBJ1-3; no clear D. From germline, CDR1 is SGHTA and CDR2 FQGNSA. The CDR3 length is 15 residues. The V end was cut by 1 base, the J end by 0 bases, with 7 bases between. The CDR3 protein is CASSLDGASGNTIYF. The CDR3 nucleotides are TGTGCCAGCAGCTTAGACGGAGCCTCTGGAAACACCATATATTTT.